Sequencing of this TCR beta chain was carried out in a study of blood T cells in healthy people across ages. The study, taken as a whole, reports: Because donor CMV status was unknown, expanded clonotype changes were possibly confounded.

This clonotype showed up just a few times. Its antigen is undetermined. Per germline, CDR1 MDHEN and CDR2 SYDVKM. The V end was cut by 6 bases, the J end by 0 bases, with 15 bases between. The CDR3 is made up of 16 amino acids. Alongside a J-beta primer mix, a sample-barcoded 5' primer served in a second PCR lasting roughly 7 to 11 cycles. TCRdb re-called the 5' RACE reads through MiXCR, storing one row per CDR3 protein. The profile shows 780,000 or so distinct CDR3 sequences, approximately 25% of them singletons. The same specimen was also included in a second study, on T cells of mothers and their children. This second study says: Per child, around 3 million TCR beta CDR3 reads were obtained, against over 9 million per mother.

The sample taken for sequencing was blood. This chain joins TRBV28 and TRBJ2-1, with a tentative D call TRBD2 (6 bases). The TCR was taken from a boy between 5 and 17 years old in good health. The CDR3 DNA reads TGTGCCAGCAGCCCTTTTGCGGGGCGCTCCTACAATGAGCAGTTCTTC. It is translated as CASSPFAGRSYNEQFF.